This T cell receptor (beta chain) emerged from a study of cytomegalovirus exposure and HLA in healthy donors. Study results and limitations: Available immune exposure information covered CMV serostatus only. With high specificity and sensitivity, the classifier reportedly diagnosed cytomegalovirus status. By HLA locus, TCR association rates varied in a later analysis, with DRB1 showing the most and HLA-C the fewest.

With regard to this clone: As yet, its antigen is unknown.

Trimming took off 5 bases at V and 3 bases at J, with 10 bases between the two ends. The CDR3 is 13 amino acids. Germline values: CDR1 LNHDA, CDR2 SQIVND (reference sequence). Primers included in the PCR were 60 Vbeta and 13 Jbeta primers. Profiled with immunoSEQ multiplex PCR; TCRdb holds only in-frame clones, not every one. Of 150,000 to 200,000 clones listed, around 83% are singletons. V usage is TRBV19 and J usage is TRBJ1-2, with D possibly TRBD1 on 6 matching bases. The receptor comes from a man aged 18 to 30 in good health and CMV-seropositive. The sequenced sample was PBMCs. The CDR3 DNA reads TGTGCCAGTAGTTATGAGGGGGACTATGGCTACACCTTC. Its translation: CASSYEGDYGYTF.